A selection of T cell receptor beta chains follows, all from one sample in a study of control samples from healthy donors and cancer patients. The method was immunoSEQ multiplex PCR; TCRdb's version includes in-frame clones alone and lacks a portion of them. Of 130,000 or so clones detected, 92% appear once; the ten largest clones hold roughly 2.1%. The sample comprised blood. These receptors were obtained from a woman between 50 and 59 years old in good health. The CDR3 runs from the conserved cysteine through the conserved F or W. The D gene is left open where the match is weak. The size field is filled for only some rows; it gives once, few, many or a size class.

D gene	clone size	V gene	J gene	CDR3 DNA	CDR3 protein
.	.	TRBV30	TRBJ2-6	TGTGCCTGGGGCTCTGGGGCCAACGTCCTGACTTTC	CAWGSGANVLTF
TRBD1	.	TRBV6-5	TRBJ1-2	TGTGCCAGCAGGCCGACAGGGGCCGAAGGCTACACCTTC	CASRPTGAEGYTF
.	.	TRBV14	TRBJ1-6	TGTGCCAGCAGCCAAGTCGGGAATTCACCCCTCCACTTT	CASSQVGNSPLHF
.	.	TRBV7-9	TRBJ2-5	TGTGCCAGCAGCCCTCAGTACGGGACAGAGACCCAGTACTTC	CASSPQYGTETQYF
.	.	TRBV10-3	TRBJ1-2	TGTGCCATCAGTCCGTTCGACAGGTATGGCTACACCTTC	CAISPFDRYGYTF
.	.	TRBV7-8	TRBJ2-7	TGTGCCAGCAGCTTAGGACAGGACGTCTACGAGCAGTACTTC	CASSLGQDVYEQYF
TRBD2	few	TRBV15	TRBJ2-4	TGTGCCACCAGCAGAAGAGGGACTAGCGGGAGAACGTTTTTGGGGGACATTCAGTACTTC	CATSRRGTSGRTFLGDIQYF
.	.	TRBV2	TRBJ1-1	TGTGCCAGCACTTATATGGGGTCGACGGACACTGAAGCTTTCTTT	CASTYMGSTDTEAFF
.	.	TRBV6-6	TRBJ1-2	TGTGCCACCATGGGAGACCAGTTAAACTATGGCTACACCTTC	CATMGDQLNYGYTF
.	.	TRBV30	TRBJ1-5	TGTGCCTGGAGTGTGTCTGGTAGCAATCAGCCCCAGCATTTT	CAWSVSGSNQPQHF
.	.	TRBV30	TRBJ1-4	TGTGCCTGGAGTGTAGGGAGTCGTGAAAAACTGTTTTTT	CAWSVGSREKLFF
.	.	TRBV27	TRBJ1-2	TGTGCCAGTTCGGTTCGGGACGGGGCTAAGCGTGGCTACACCTTC	CASSVRDGAKRGYTF
TRBD1	.	TRBV7-8	TRBJ1-1	TGTGCCAGCAGCTCCCGGGACAGTAAAGCTGAAGCTTTCTTT	CASSSRDSKAEAFF
.	.	TRBV6-5	TRBJ2-7	TGTGCCAGCAGTCCCCCTTCCTCCTACGAGCAGTACTTC	CASSPPSSYEQYF
.	.	TRBV5-1	TRBJ2-5	TGCGCCAGCAGCTTGAGTGGCGCCTCAGAGACCCAGTACTTC	CASSLSGASETQYF
.	.	TRBV30	TRBJ2-3	TGTGCCTGGAGCCCGGAGGGTACGCAGTATTTT	CAWSPEGTQYF
.	.	TRBV5-4	TRBJ1-2	TGTGCCAGCAGCTTCAATACGGGCCAAGTAGGCTACACCTTC	CASSFNTGQVGYTF
TRBD2	.	TRBV7-9	TRBJ2-7	TGTGCCAGCAGCAGGACTAGCGGGGGGGACCGGCAGTACTTC	CASSRTSGGDRQYF
TRBD1	.	TRBV6-4	TRBJ2-1	TGTGCCAGCAGTGCCCAGGGGGTCGGTGAGCAGTTCTTC	CASSAQGVGEQFF
.	.	TRBV6-5	TRBJ1-6	TGTGCCAGCAGTTACGGAGACCTTAATTCACCCCTCCACTTT	CASSYGDLNSPLHF
.	.	TRBV27	TRBJ2-5	TGTGCCAGCAGTTTCCAAGAGACCCAGTACTTC	CASSFQETQYF
.	.	TRBV29-1	TRBJ1-1	TGCAGCGTTGACCCGGTTTTAGAACAGGGAGCATCGAACACTGAAGCTTTCTTT	CSVDPVLEQGASNTEAFF
.	.	TRBV11-2	TRBJ1-1	TGTGCCAGCAGCTTAGATATGATCACTGAAGCTTTCTTT	CASSLDMITEAFF
TRBD1	once	TRBV7-9	TRBJ2-1	TGTGCCAGCAACAGGGGTGGGAATGAGCAGTTCTTC	CASNRGGNEQFF
TRBD1	once	TRBV2	TRBJ1-2	TGTGCCAGCAGCCAAAACCTCCGGGACAGGGCAAGAGGCTACACCTTC	CASSQNLRDRARGYTF
.	.	TRBV30	TRBJ1-4	TGTGCCTGGAGTGGTTATTCCGGCGGGGACGAAAAACTGTTTTTT	CAWSGYSGGDEKLFF
.	.	TRBV10-3	TRBJ2-7	TGTGCCATCAGTGAGTCGTCAGGGTTCTACGAGCAGTACTTC	CAISESSGFYEQYF
TRBD1	.	TRBV6-5	TRBJ2-2	TGTGCCAGCAACACAGGGGGCAACACCGGGGAGCTGTTTTTT	CASNTGGNTGELFF
.	few	TRBV24-1	TRBJ1-4	TGTGCCACCAGATGGGGGGTCAATGAAAAACTGTTTTTT	CATRWGVNEKLFF
TRBD1	.	TRBV2	TRBJ1-2	TGTGCCAGACAGACAGGGGAATCTGGCTACACCTTC	CARQTGESGYTF
TRBD1	.	TRBV9	TRBJ2-7	TGTGCCAGCAGCCCCCATGACAGGGCAGCCTACGAGCAGTACTTC	CASSPHDRAAYEQYF
TRBD1	.	TRBV6-5	TRBJ1-1	TGTGCCAGCACTACGACAGGGGGTCTCACTGAAGCTTTCTTT	CASTTTGGLTEAFF
TRBD1	.	TRBV10-3	TRBJ1-4	TGTGCCGTTTCCGGGACAGGGGGTGAAAAACTGTTTTTT	CAVSGTGGEKLFF
.	.	TRBV6-5	TRBJ1-1	TGTGCCAGCAGTCGCATCATGAACACTGAAGCTTTCTTT	CASSRIMNTEAFF
TRBD2	.	TRBV30	TRBJ2-2	TGTGCCTGGAGTCCCGCGACTAGCGGACTTAACACCGGGGAGCTGTTTTTT	CAWSPATSGLNTGELFF
.	.	TRBV2	TRBJ2-1	TGTGCCAGCATTCGGACAGCTAGCTACAATGAGCAGTTCTTC	CASIRTASYNEQFF